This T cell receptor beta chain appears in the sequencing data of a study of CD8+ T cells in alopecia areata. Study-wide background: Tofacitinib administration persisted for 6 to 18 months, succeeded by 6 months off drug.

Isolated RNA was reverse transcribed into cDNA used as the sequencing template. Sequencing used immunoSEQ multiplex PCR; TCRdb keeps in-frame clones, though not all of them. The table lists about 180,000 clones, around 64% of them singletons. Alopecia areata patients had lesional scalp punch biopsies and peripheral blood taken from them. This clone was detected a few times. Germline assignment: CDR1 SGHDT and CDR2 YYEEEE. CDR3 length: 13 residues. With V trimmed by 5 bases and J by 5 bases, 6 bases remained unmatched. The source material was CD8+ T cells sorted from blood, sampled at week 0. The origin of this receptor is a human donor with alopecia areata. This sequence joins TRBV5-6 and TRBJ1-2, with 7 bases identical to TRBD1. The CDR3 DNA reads TGTGCCAGCAGGTCCGGGACAGATTATGGCTACACCTTC. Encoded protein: CASRSGTDYGYTF.